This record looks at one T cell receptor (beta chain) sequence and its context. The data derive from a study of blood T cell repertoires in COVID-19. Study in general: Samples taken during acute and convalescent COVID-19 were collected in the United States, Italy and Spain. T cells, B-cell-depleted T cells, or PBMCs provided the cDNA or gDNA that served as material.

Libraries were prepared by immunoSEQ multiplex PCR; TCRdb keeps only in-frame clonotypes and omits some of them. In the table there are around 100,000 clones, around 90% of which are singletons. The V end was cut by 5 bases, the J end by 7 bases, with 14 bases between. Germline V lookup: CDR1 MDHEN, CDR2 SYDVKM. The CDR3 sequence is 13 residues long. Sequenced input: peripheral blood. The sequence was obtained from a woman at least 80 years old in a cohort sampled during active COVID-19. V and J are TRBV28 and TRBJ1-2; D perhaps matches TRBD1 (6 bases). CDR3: CASSIRGFGGYTF. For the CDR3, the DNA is TGTGCCAGCAGTATAAGGGGGTTTGGTGGCTACACCTTC.